A single sample gave rise to the 9 T cell receptor beta chains below, sequenced in a study of regulatory T cells in long-lasting Graves disease. Time point denoted: persistent/refractory GD, antithyroid drugs over 5 years with positive TRAb. PBMC-extracted RNA yielded the TCR library. Investigators prepared the TCR beta libraries by applying iRepertoire HTBI primers and Arm-PCR of CDR3 regions. MiXCR, run by TCRdb on the multiplex PCR reads, gives a single entry per CDR3 protein. The repertoire includes approximately 290,000 distinct CDR3 sequences, around a fifth of them detected once, and approximately 53% sits in the top ten. Sequenced material: peripheral blood mononuclear cells (PBMCs), taken when the disease was refractory, from a patient treated with antithyroid drugs. All receptors derive from a female donor with Graves disease.

The V and J genes are TRBV2 and TRBJ2-6, with no clear D. V dropped 7 bases and J dropped 1 base, with 8 bases sitting between them. Germline CDR1 and CDR2: SNHLY and FYNNEI. The CDR3 is 14 residues long. CDR3 region: CASMSLSGANVLTF. DNA of the CDR3: TGTGCCAGCATGAGTCTTTCTGGGGCCAACGTCCTGACTTTC.

This clonotype was seen a handful of times. The J gene is TRBJ1-1, the V gene TRBV30, with D possibly being TRBD1 (5 bases). The CDR3 runs to 11 residues. From germline, CDR1 is GTSNPN and CDR2 SVGIG (reference sequence). V lost 5 bases and J 3 bases, leaving 7 bases between the germline ends. The DNA of the CDR3 is TGTGCCTGGGTCAGGGACACTGAAGCTTTCTTT. This sequence encodes CAWVRDTEAFF.

The chain has TRBV2 and TRBJ2-7; tentatively, D is TRBD2 (5 bases). This CDR3 comprises 12 residues. CDR1 and CDR2 from the germline V gene are SNHLY and FYNNEI. V lost 5 bases and J lost 3, with 8 bases in between. This chain's CDR3 is CASSIDYYEQYF. In DNA form, the CDR3 reads TGTGCCAGCAGTATCGACTACTACGAGCAGTACTTC.

This chain links TRBV6-1 with TRBJ1-1; D ambiguous. V lost 6 bases and J lost 3, with 8 bases in between. CDR1 and CDR2 from the germline V gene are MNHNS and SASEGT. CDR3 size: 12 residues. The CDR3 DNA sequence: TGTGCCAGCAGCCGCCCTGACACTGAAGCTTTCTTT. This codes for CASSRPDTEAFF.

The table lists this clonotype with many counts. The chain couples TRBV13 to TRBJ2-7; 10 nucleotides line up with TRBD2. The V gene end was trimmed by 5 bases and the J gene end by 4 bases; junction bases not matched to a gene: 5. The CDR3 has 14 residues. Germline CDR1 reads PRHDT; CDR2 reads FYEKMQ (reference sequence). CDR3 amino acids: CASSLQREGYEQYF. For the CDR3, the DNA is TGTGCCAGCAGCCTCCAGCGGGAGGGTTACGAGCAGTACTTC.

The chain carries TRBV12-3 or TRBV12-4 and TRBJ1-5; D remains unclear. The length of the CDR3 is 16 residues. Trimming pared 5 bases from V and 3 bases from J, leaving 17 bases between. CDR3 DNA sequence: TGTGCCAGCAGTCCTGGACTGAATATTTTCAATCAGCCCCAGCATTTT. It specifies CASSPGLNIFNQPQHF.

This sequence joins TRBV28 and TRBJ2-3; 7 positions match TRBD1. CDR1 MDHEN and CDR2 SYDVKM come from the germline V gene. The CDR3 has 15 residues. The trim removed 4 bases at V and 2 bases at J, leaving 6 bases unmatched. The CDR3 DNA reads as TGTGCCAGCAGTTCCGGACAGGACTTCACAGATACGCAGTATTTT. Its translation: CASSSGQDFTDTQYF.

V gene TRBV7-9 combines with J gene TRBJ1-1, with 7 nucleotides matching TRBD1. CDR3 length: 15 residues. CDR1 SEHNR and CDR2 FQNEAQ come from the germline V gene (reference sequence). V shed 6 bases and J 6 bases; nucleotides not matched to a gene: 13. CDR3 sequence: CASRPRTGVYAEAFF. DNA for the CDR3: TGTGCCAGCAGACCGAGGACAGGAGTGTACGCTGAAGCTTTCTTT. Variable domain in full (rest from reference TRBV7-9 and TRBJ1-1): DTGVSQNPRHKITKRGQNVTFRCDPISEHNRLYWYRQTLGQGPEFLTYFQNEAQLEKSRLLSDRFSAERPKGSFSTLEIQRTEQGDSAMYLCASRPRTGVYAEAFFGQGTRLTVV.

The chain couples TRBV4-3 to TRBJ2-7; D not resolved. This CDR3 has 16 amino acids. Looked up from germline, CDR1 is LGHNA and CDR2 is YSLEER. The ends were cut back, 0 bases at V and 3 bases at J, with 15 bases in the middle. The DNA of the CDR3 is TGCGCCAGCAGCCAAGATTCGTCAGGAGAGAGCTACGAGCAGTACTTC. The encoded protein is CASSQDSSGESYEQYF.